One and the same sample provided the 17 T cell receptor beta chains below, sequenced in a study of T cells in localized non-small cell lung cancer (dated by TCRdb to about 2020). Library preparation employed the immunoSEQ multiplex PCR assay. What TCRdb holds here is the immuneACCESS table cut down to in-frame rearrangements. Part of the clones is not present; checked against another copy, under half of the missing clones reflect an unresolved V gene, and the others are unexplained. The sample table lists 25,000 or so clones, about nine tenths of them with a count of one. 6.9% of the sample is held by the ten biggest clonotypes. Source: peripheral blood, taken before any cancer treatment. These TCRs come from a woman aged 35-75 years with stage I lung adenocarcinoma.

V and J are TRBV19 and TRBJ2-4; a possible D gene is TRBD2 (5 bases). Per germline, CDR1 LNHDA and CDR2 SQIVND (reference sequence). Trimming removed 3 bases from V and 4 bases from J, with 16 bases in between. CDR3 length equals 16 residues. Here the CDR3 DNA reads TGTGCCAGTAGTATTACGCCTAGCCGACATAAAAACATTCAGTACTTC. Protein sequence: CASSITPSRHKNIQYF.

The rearrangement joins TRBV5-4 to TRBJ1-2; TRBD1 might be the D (5 bases). The CDR3 consists of 13 residues. V was trimmed by 6 bases and J by 3 bases, leaving 12 bases between them. CDR1 SGHNT and CDR2 YYREEE come from the germline V gene (reference sequence). The CDR3 is CASKLLGDYGYTF. The CDR3, as DNA: TGTGCCAGCAAACTCCTAGGGGACTATGGCTACACCTTC.

The chain is built from TRBV9 and TRBJ2-3; perhaps TRBD2 as D (6 bases). Trimming cost V 0 bases and J 3 bases, with 14 bases left between them. This CDR3 spans 16 amino acids. Germline values: CDR1 SGDLS, CDR2 YYNGEE. The CDR3 reads CASSVDGSGGTDTQYF. DNA for the CDR3: TGTGCCAGCAGCGTAGATGGTAGCGGAGGGACAGATACGCAGTATTTT. The full variable domain, completed using reference TRBV9 and TRBJ2-3, is DSGVTQTPKHLITATGQRVTLRCSPRSGDLSVYWYQQSLDQGLQFLIQYYNGEERAKGNILERFSAQQFPDLHSELNLSSLELGDSALYFCASSVDGSGGTDTQYFGPGTRLTVL.

This clone showed up just once. The J gene is TRBJ2-7, the V gene TRBV28; D is unresolved. CDR1 is MDHEN, CDR2 SYDVKM, per germline. The CDR3 is 11 amino acids. Trimming took 7 bases from V and 7 from J, leaving 11 bases between them. The CDR3 spells CASKNAREQYF. The CDR3, as DNA: TGTGCCAGCAAAAACGCGCGGGAGCAGTACTTC.

The chain carries TRBV15 and TRBJ2-5; 11 nucleotides match TRBD2. The V segment lost 5 bases and the J segment 1 base; nucleotides outside the gene matches: 12. The germline gives CDR1 LNHNV, CDR2 YYDKDF (reference sequence). The CDR3 consists of 18 residues. The CDR3 loop is CATSRLLAGVAPQETQYF. As DNA, the CDR3 is TGTGCCACCAGCCGGTTACTAGCGGGAGTTGCTCCCCAAGAGACCCAGTACTTC.

The chain employs TRBV5-1 and TRBJ1-2, with D perhaps TRBD1 (5 bases). CDR1 SGHRS and CDR2 YFSETQ come from the germline V gene. The CDR3 loop spans 15 amino acids. Trimming removed 5 bases from V and 6 bases from J, with 20 bases in between. CDR3 sequence reads: CASSVSFGTFDGYTF. The CDR3, as DNA: TGCGCCAGCAGTGTTTCGTTCGGGACCTTCGATGGCTACACCTTC.

The chain uses TRBV11-2 and TRBJ1-4; D may be TRBD1 (6 bases). Per the germline V gene, CDR1 is SGHAT and CDR2 is FQNNGV. V shed 4 bases and J shed 8 bases, with 17 bases lying between them. The CDR3 extends over 15 amino acids. The CDR3 DNA sequence: TGTGCCAGCAGCTCGCTGGGACAATTGTGGGAAAAACTGTTTTTT. It specifies CASSSLGQLWEKLFF.

As regards this clone: A single base separates this from a much larger clone, so it may be a read error. V and J are TRBV13 and TRBJ2-7; D not resolved. Germline V gene data show CDR1 as PRHDT and CDR2 as FYEKMQ (reference sequence). The CDR3 has 13 residues. Trimming pared 0 bases from V and 2 bases from J, leaving 5 bases between. Here the CDR3 DNA reads TGTGCCAGCAGCTTAGGACAGACCTACGAGCAGTACTTC. Its protein product is CASSLGQTYEQYF.

This clone appeared once. This chain uses TRBV2 with TRBJ2-3; 11 positions agree with TRBD2. J gave up 6 bases and V 6 bases, and 11 bases lay outside the gene matches. The CDR3 is made up of 16 amino acids. Germline CDR1 and CDR2: SNHLY and FYNNEI. CDR3 DNA sequence: TGTGCCAGCAGGCGTCAAACTAGCGGGAGTTCGGATACGCAGTATTTT. Its protein product is CASRRQTSGSSDTQYF.

The J gene is TRBJ2-4, the V gene TRBV5-8; 10 bases align to TRBD2. Unmatched junction bases numbered 6, after V lost 3 bases and J lost 6 bases. CDR1 is SGHTS and CDR2 is YDEGEE in the germline V gene. The CDR3 length is 15 residues. In DNA, the CDR3 is TGTGCCAGCAGCTACGACGGACTAGCGGCAAACATTCAGTACTTC. Translating gives CASSYDGLAANIQYF.

The chain links TRBV9 to TRBJ2-5; TRBD1 agrees at 9 bases. The DNA end is more similar to TRBJ2-7, so the J call may be wrong. This CDR3 region has 14 residues. Looked up from germline, CDR1 is SGDLS and CDR2 is YYNGEE. CDR3 loop: CASSPGTGTHEQYF. CDR3 sequence (DNA): TGTGCCAGCAGCCCGGGGACAGGGACTCACGAGCAGTACTTC.

V is TRBV14 and J is TRBJ1-6, with TRBD1 identical over 7 bases. With V trimmed by 8 bases and J by 3 bases, 4 bases remained unmatched. Germline CDR1 and CDR2: SGHDN and FVKESK. The length of the CDR3 is 14 residues. Here the CDR3 DNA reads TGTGCCAGCTCCCACAGGGGCTATAATTCACCCCTCCACTTT. Translating gives CASSHRGYNSPLHF. Combining the CDR3 with reference TRBV14 and TRBJ1-6 gives the whole variable domain EAGVTQFPSHSVIEKGQTVTLRCDPISGHDNLYWYRRVMGKEIKFLLHFVKESKQDESGMPNNRFLAERTGGTYSTLKVQPAELEDSGVYFCASSHRGYNSPLHFGNGTRLTVT.

The chain uses TRBV11-2 and TRBJ1-1, with D hard to call. The V gene lost 5 bases and the J gene lost 5 bases, with 12 bases spanning the gap. The germline CDR1 and CDR2 sequences are SGHAT and FQNNGV. This CDR3 has 13 amino acids. DNA of the CDR3: TGTGCCAGCAGCCCGAGAGGCAAAACTGAAGCTTTCTTT. Amino acids: CASSPRGKTEAFF.

The rearrangement links TRBV10-1 to TRBJ2-1; D may correspond to TRBD1 or TRBD2 (6 bases each). V lost 0 bases to trimming and J lost 2 bases, with 23 bases between them. Germline loops: CDR1 WNHNN, CDR2 SYGVQD (reference sequence). The CDR3 loop spans 20 amino acids. The CDR3 sequence: CASSESIDGEKGGTYNEQFF. Written as DNA, the CDR3 is TGCGCCAGCAGTGAGTCGATTGATGGGGAGAAAGGGGGGACCTACAATGAGCAGTTCTTC.

The genes are TRBV18 and TRBJ1-1; D may be TRBD1 (5 bases). V was pared by 3 bases and J by 1 base, with 18 bases between. Germline V gene data show CDR1 as KGHSH and CDR2 as LQKENI. This CDR3 comprises 17 residues. CDR3 DNA sequence: TGTGCCAGCTCACCGCTGGGGGGGTTGTTTTCGAACACTGAAGCTTTCTTT. Encoded protein: CASSPLGGLFSNTEAFF.

This rearrangement joins TRBV5-1 to TRBJ1-1, with no clear D. Trimming stripped 0 bases from V and 12 bases from J, with 15 bases between. Per the germline V gene, CDR1 is SGHRS and CDR2 is YFSETQ. The CDR3 runs to 13 residues. CDR3 residues: CASSLDGQIETFF. The CDR3 nucleotides are TGCGCCAGCAGCTTGGACGGCCAGATCGAGACTTTCTTT.

In its sample, this clone was seen a few times. The V call is TRBV5-1, the J call TRBJ1-3, with D perhaps matching TRBD1 (5 bases). Trimming took 4 bases from V and 1 from J, leaving 9 bases between them. The CDR3 consists of 14 residues. Germline values: CDR1 SGHRS, CDR2 YFSETQ. CDR3 protein: CASSRTTSGNTIYF. The CDR3 coding sequence is TGCGCCAGCAGCCGGACAACTTCTGGAAACACCATATATTTT.